Each of the 23 T cell receptor beta chains below was sequenced from the same sample in a study of blood T cell repertoires in COVID-19. TCRdb's table, derived via immunoSEQ multiplex PCR, lists solely in-frame clones and lacks some. Among roughly 250,000 clones listed, approximately 89% were seen once. Sequenced: peripheral blood. The receptors here all came from a woman aged 45-65 years with acute or convalescent COVID-19.

The chain couples TRBV24-1 to TRBJ2-7; 10 positions agree with TRBD1. Germline V gene sequence: CDR1 KGHDR, CDR2 SFDVKD. This CDR3 spans 15 amino acids. V was clipped by 3 bases and J by 6 bases; unmatched bases: 7. The CDR3 DNA reads as TGTGCCACCAGTGATCCGGGGACAGGGGAACGCGAGCAGTACTTC. It codes for CATSDPGTGEREQYF.

DNA of the CDR3: TGTGCCAGCAGTGGCCCGGACTGGGAAAAAAGCGGCGAGCAGTACTTC. It specifies CASSGPDWEKSGEQYF. The rearrangement uses TRBV25-1 and TRBJ2-7; TRBD2 is a possible D gene (5 bases). Germline loops: CDR1 MGHDK, CDR2 SYGVNS. The CDR3 is 16 amino acids. The V and J ends lost 4 bases and 6 bases respectively, with 22 bases between them.

The chain recombines TRBV7-3 with TRBJ2-1, with D possibly TRBD2 on 5 matching bases. The germline gives CDR1 SGHTA, CDR2 FQGTGA. Trimming took 8 bases from V and 1 from J, leaving 12 bases between them. This CDR3 has 14 amino acids. CDR3 DNA sequence: TGTGCCAGCGGGCTAGCAGGTTCCTACAATGAGCAGTTCTTC. Its protein is CASGLAGSYNEQFF.

This clone was detected once. The V gene is TRBV5-5, the J gene TRBJ1-2; a weak D match, TRBD1 (5 bases). CDR3 length equals 16 residues. Germline V gene data show CDR1 as SGHKS and CDR2 as YYEKEE (reference sequence). V shed 0 bases and J shed 3 bases, with 15 bases lying between them. CDR3 sequence: CASSLGGGGGDYGYTF. The CDR3 DNA reads TGTGCCAGCAGCTTGGGTGGGGGAGGAGGCGACTATGGCTACACCTTC.

The chain uses TRBV6-4 and TRBJ2-3; 7 bases match TRBD2. Germline loops: CDR1 MRHNA, CDR2 SNTAGT. This CDR3 comprises 16 residues. Unmatched junction bases numbered 10, after V lost 3 bases and J lost 4 bases. This CDR3 reads CASSEGGRGVADTQYF. CDR3 coding DNA: TGTGCCAGCAGTGAAGGCGGGAGAGGGGTGGCAGATACGCAGTATTTT.

The chain joins TRBV7-2 to TRBJ1-1; the D is unclear. V gave up 4 bases and J gave up 4 bases, with 10 bases separating them. This CDR3 has 13 residues. Germline V gene data show CDR1 as SGHTA and CDR2 as FQGNSA. The CDR3 loop reads CASSSRRGTEAFF. The CDR3 nucleotides read TGTGCCAGCAGCTCGCGACGGGGCACTGAAGCTTTCTTT. The entire variable domain, with the rest obtained from reference TRBV7-2 and TRBJ1-1, is as follows: GAGVSQSPSNKVTEKGKDVELRCDPISGHTALYWYRQSLGQGLEFLIYFQGNSAPDKSGLPSDRFSAERTGGSVSTLTIQRTQQEDSAVYLCASSSRRGTEAFFGQGTRLTVV.

This chain uses TRBV9 with TRBJ2-7, with 9 bases identical to TRBD2. V dropped 4 bases and J dropped 4; count of bases not matched to a gene: 12. This CDR3 is built from 16 residues. Germline V gene lookup returns CDR1 SGDLS and CDR2 YYNGEE. The CDR3 spells CASSPNVAGVRYEQYF. In DNA form, the CDR3 reads TGTGCCAGCAGCCCAAACGTAGCGGGAGTGAGGTACGAGCAGTACTTC.

This clone was detected only a few times. This chain links TRBV29-1 with TRBJ2-5, with a possible D match to TRBD1 (5 bases). Trimming shortened V by 4 bases and J by 5 bases, and 11 bases separated the two germline ends. The germline CDR1 and CDR2 sequences are SQVTM and ANQGSEA. This CDR3 contains 12 residues. CDR3 region: CSVARGMETQYF. CDR3 DNA: TGCAGCGTTGCAAGGGGAATGGAGACCCAGTACTTC.

About this clone: The sample has other DNA sequences that encode this CDR3 too. The chain is built from TRBV28 and TRBJ1-2, with D possibly being TRBD1 (6 bases). Germline V CDR1 and CDR2: MDHEN, SYDVKM. CDR3 length: 13 amino acids. V gave up 3 bases and J gave up 4 bases, with 9 bases separating them. The CDR3 nucleotides are TGTGCCAGCAGTTTCAGGGGCGGCTATGGCTACACCTTC. It codes for CASSFRGGYGYTF.

The chain is built from TRBV10-3 and TRBJ2-1; 13 bases line up with TRBD2. The J segment lost 5 bases and the V segment lost 2 bases, leaving 3 bases of the junction unmatched. In germline, CDR1 is ENHRY, CDR2 SYGVKD. CDR3 length: 16 amino acids. Here the CDR3 reads CAISEGLAGVHNEQFF. The CDR3 nucleotides are TGTGCCATCAGTGAGGGACTAGCGGGAGTCCACAATGAGCAGTTCTTC.

The rearrangement uses TRBV3-1 (or the pseudogene TRBV3-2) and TRBJ2-1; weak D call: TRBD2 (5 bases). The CDR3 length is 14 residues. The germline V gene encodes CDR1 LGHDT and CDR2 YNNKEL (reference sequence). V shed 0 bases and J shed 5 bases, with 8 bases lying between them. CDR3 bases: TGTGCCAGCAGCCAAGATACAGCGGACAATGAGCAGTTCTTC. Its translation is CASSQDTADNEQFF.

The genes are TRBV5-6 and TRBJ2-1; 7 bases fit TRBD1. The CDR3 covers 15 residues. V dropped 1 base and J dropped 4; count of bases not matched to a gene: 5. Germline V gene data show CDR1 as SGHDT and CDR2 as YYEEEE. Here the CDR3 reads CASSLFRTGYNEQFF. CDR3 nucleotides: TGTGCCAGCAGCTTGTTTAGGACAGGATACAATGAGCAGTTCTTC.

The chain joins TRBV18 to TRBJ2-7; TRBD1 matches at 8 bases. This CDR3 region has 14 residues. J gave up 0 bases and V 4 bases, and 2 bases lay outside the gene matches. The germline V gene has CDR1 KGHSH and CDR2 LQKENI. CDR3: CASSQDRVSYEQYF. CDR3 DNA sequence: TGTGCCAGCTCACAGGACAGGGTCTCCTACGAGCAGTACTTC.

J is TRBJ1-4 and V is TRBV7-9, with a weak D call TRBD1 (6 bases). The CDR3 totals 15 residues. Per germline, CDR1 SEHNR and CDR2 FQNEAQ (reference sequence). V shed 5 bases and J shed 8 bases, with 18 bases lying between them. The CDR3 here is CASSPPGGPGEKLFF. As DNA, the CDR3 is TGTGCCAGCAGCCCGCCGGGGGGGCCGGGGGAAAAACTGTTTTTT.

CDR3 DNA sequence: TGTGCCAGCAGCTCCCGGGTAGCGGGACATCAAGAGACCCAGTACTTC. This encodes CASSSRVAGHQETQYF. The chain joins TRBV13 to TRBJ2-5; the match to TRBD2 covers 8 bases. This CDR3 contains 16 residues. Germline CDR1 is PRHDT and CDR2 is FYEKMQ (reference sequence). V gave up 4 bases and J gave up 2 bases; unmatched junction bases: 9.

V usage is TRBV7-8 and J usage is TRBJ1-5; D is ambiguous. With 1 base removed from V and 1 base from J, the gap between germline ends came to 11 bases. Germline loops: CDR1 SGHVS, CDR2 FQNEAQ. The CDR3 spans 16 residues. CDR3 protein: CASSLVGDSSNQPQHF. For the CDR3, the DNA is TGTGCCAGCAGCTTAGTGGGCGATTCCAGCAATCAGCCCCAGCATTTT.

V gene TRBV2 combines with J gene TRBJ1-5; TRBD1 is a possible D gene (6 bases). CDR3 length equals 13 residues. Trimming pared 0 bases from V and 11 bases from J, leaving 11 bases between. Per the germline V gene, CDR1 is SNHLY and CDR2 is FYNNEI. This CDR3 is CASSEAVDRSQHF. The CDR3 DNA follows: TGTGCCAGCAGTGAAGCGGTGGACAGATCCCAGCATTTT.

This rearrangement joins TRBV19 to TRBJ1-5, with 7 bases aligning to TRBD1. Germline V CDR1 and CDR2: LNHDA, SQIVND (reference sequence). Unmatched junction bases numbered 6, after V lost 5 bases and J lost 5 bases. This CDR3 region has 14 residues. CDR3 bases: TGTGCCAGTAGTGCGGGACAGAGGGATCAGCCCCAGCATTTT. It translates to CASSAGQRDQPQHF.

This clone was recorded many times. This chain uses TRBV5-1 with TRBJ1-6, with 9 bases identical to TRBD1. The CDR3 runs to 16 residues. V was pared by 0 bases and J by 8 bases, with 6 bases of the junction left unmatched. CDR1 SGHRS and CDR2 YFSETQ come from the germline V gene. DNA of the CDR3: TGCGCCAGCAGCTTGGAGGGGACAGGGTCATATTCACCCCTCCACTTT. Encoded protein: CASSLEGTGSYSPLHF.

The chain couples TRBV4-2 to TRBJ2-2; the match to TRBD1 covers 9 bases. After removal of 3 bases from V and 5 bases from J, the junction contained 4 bases not matched to a gene. CDR1 is LGHNA, CDR2 YNFKEQ, per germline. CDR3 length: 15 residues. CDR3 amino acids: CASSQAGTGTGELFF. The CDR3 DNA sequence: TGTGCCAGCAGCCAGGCCGGGACAGGGACCGGGGAGCTGTTTTTT.

The chain links TRBV28 to TRBJ1-2, with a weak D call TRBD1 (6 bases). This CDR3 is 13 amino acids long. The V gene's germline CDR1 is MDHEN and CDR2 SYDVKM. Trimming took 2 bases from V and 7 from J, leaving 11 bases between them. For the CDR3, the DNA is TGTGCCAGCAGTTTACAACAGGGAACTGGCTACACCTTC. Protein: CASSLQQGTGYTF.

This chain connects TRBV7-3 to TRBJ1-1, with D hard to call. The germline V gene encodes CDR1 SGHTA and CDR2 FQGTGA. V dropped 5 bases and J dropped 1 base, with 8 bases sitting between them. This CDR3 has 13 amino acids. The CDR3 sequence is CASSPQWNTEAFF. CDR3 nucleotides: TGTGCCAGCAGCCCCCAGTGGAACACTGAAGCTTTCTTT.

The J gene is TRBJ2-5, the V gene TRBV5-4; TRBD2 aligns across 9 bases. Trimming took 2 bases from V and 2 from J; bases not matched to a gene: 13. Germline V gene sequence: CDR1 SGHNT, CDR2 YYREEE (reference sequence). The CDR3 covers 18 residues. The CDR3 DNA reads TGTGCCAGCAGCTTAACCGGACTAGCGACCCGGTGGCAAGAGACCCAGTACTTC. Translating it yields CASSLTGLATRWQETQYF.